These T cell receptor beta chains were read from a single sample in a study of CD8+ T cells in alopecia areata. Measured with immunoSEQ multiplex PCR; TCRdb has only the in-frame clones, and not every one. The repertoire consists of approximately 200,000 clones, with 45% to 65% occurring once and the leading ten covering around 0.7%. The source material was CD4+ T cells sorted from blood, sampled at week 4, from a patient treated with tofacitinib. These TCRs come from a human donor with alopecia areata. Each CDR3 is given with its conserved first and last residue. D genes are given only for firm matches. Clone size is shown for a subset of rows, as once, few, many or a class of expanded clone.

j_call,v_call,clone_size,d_call,cdr3_aa,cdr3_nt
TRBJ2-5,TRBV29-1,.,TRBD2,CSVGGRSGRGETQYF,TGCAGCGTTGGCGGGCGGAGCGGGAGGGGTGAGACCCAGTACTTC
TRBJ1-5,TRBV4-1,.,TRBD1,CASSQGIGQGAWPQHF,TGCGCCAGCAGCCAAGGTATCGGACAGGGGGCATGGCCCCAGCATTTT
TRBJ2-7,TRBV5-1,.,.,CASTEMGEQYF,TGCGCCAGCACCGAGATGGGCGAGCAGTACTTC
TRBJ2-3,TRBV30,.,TRBD1,CAWGGQGTDTQYF,TGTGCCTGGGGAGGACAGGGGACAGATACGCAGTATTTT
TRBJ2-1,TRBV15,once,.,CATSSRGRYNEQFF,TGTGCCACCAGCAGTCGGGGACGATACAATGAGCAGTTCTTC
TRBJ2-5,TRBV27,.,TRBD2,CASSLWGGETQYF,TGTGCCAGCAGTTTATGGGGGGGGGAGACCCAGTACTTC
TRBJ2-4,TRBV19,.,.,CASNADTAKNIQYF,TGTGCCAGTAACGCGGACACGGCCAAAAACATTCAGTACTTC
TRBJ2-5,TRBV29-1,.,.,CSARASAQYF,TGCAGCGCCAGGGCTTCGGCCCAGTACTTC
TRBJ2-3,TRBV5-4,.,.,CASSWGQGRGTDTQYF,TGTGCCAGCAGCTGGGGTCAGGGGAGGGGCACAGATACGCAGTATTTT
TRBJ1-3,TRBV7-2,.,.,CASSPGRTDTIYF,TGTGCCAGCAGCCCCGGGAGGACGGACACCATATATTTT
TRBJ2-5,TRBV20-1,few,.,CSARELETQYF,TGCAGTGCTAGGGAATTAGAGACCCAGTACTTC
TRBJ2-2,TRBV6-5,.,.,CASSPSSGAGELFF,TGTGCCAGCAGTCCCTCCTCCGGGGCCGGGGAGCTGTTTTTT
TRBJ1-2,TRBV6-1,.,.,CASSVDRPSYGYTF,TGTGCCAGCAGCGTCGACAGGCCAAGCTATGGCTACACCTTC
TRBJ2-6,TRBV29-1,.,.,CSVGGRVSGANVLTF,TGCAGCGTTGGCGGCAGGGTCTCTGGGGCCAACGTCCTGACTTTC
TRBJ2-7,TRBV28,.,.,CASGYEQYF,TGTGCCAGCGGATACGAGCAGTACTTC
TRBJ2-1,TRBV5-1,.,TRBD2,CASSASGRGMGDEQFF,TGCGCCAGCAGCGCTAGCGGGCGAGGGATGGGAGATGAGCAGTTCTTC
TRBJ1-5,TRBV5-1,.,.,CASSSLTQVQPQHF,TGCGCCAGCAGCTCTCTTACACAGGTTCAGCCCCAGCATTTT
TRBJ1-5,TRBV6-5,.,TRBD1,CASMTGGNQPQHF,TGTGCCAGCATGACAGGGGGCAATCAGCCCCAGCATTTT
TRBJ2-7,TRBV7-2,many,TRBD2,CASSFSGSRYEQYF,TGTGCCAGCAGCTTTAGCGGGAGTAGATACGAGCAGTACTTC
TRBJ1-5,TRBV2,few,.,CASSRNGGGGNQPQHF,TGTGCCAGCAGTCGGAACGGAGGGGGGGGCAATCAGCCCCAGCATTTT
TRBJ2-4,TRBV5-1,.,TRBD2,CASSPGLWLAGIENIQYF,TGCGCCAGCAGCCCGGGTCTATGGCTAGCGGGTATAGAAAACATTCAGTACTTC
TRBJ2-7,TRBV4-1,.,TRBD2,CASRQRGDGSSYEQYF,TGCGCCAGCAGACAACGGGGGGACGGGAGCTCCTACGAGCAGTACTTC
TRBJ1-3,TRBV27,.,.,CASANGLSGNTIYF,TGTGCCAGCGCTAACGGGCTCTCTGGAAACACCATATATTTT
TRBJ2-3,TRBV29-1,.,.,CSVVVSGTTDTQYF,TGCAGCGTTGTAGTTAGCGGAACCACAGATACGCAGTATTTT
TRBJ2-7,TRBV5-6,.,TRBD2,CASSFGLELTYEQYF,TGTGCCAGCAGCTTCGGACTAGAACTCACCTACGAGCAGTACTTC
TRBJ2-5,TRBV9,.,.,CASSWGPQETQYF,TGTGCCAGCAGTTGGGGTCCCCAAGAGACCCAGTACTTC
TRBJ1-1,TRBV6-4,.,.,CASSDSMRKHEAFF,TGTGCCAGCAGTGACTCGATGAGGAAACATGAAGCTTTCTTT